These 7 T cell receptor beta chains share one sample of origin, sequenced in a study of blood T cell repertoires in COVID-19. Profiling relied on immunoSEQ multiplex PCR, and the TCRdb table lists in-frame clones only, not all of them. Altogether roughly 250,000 clones are present, approximately 86% being singletons, with the ten largest covering approximately 1.6%. Sequencing was carried out using PBMCs or T cells enriched from blood (not recorded which). These receptors originate from a woman aged 45-60 years who had recovered from COVID-19.

This clone turned up a few times. The V and J genes are TRBV2 and TRBJ2-7, with TRBD1 matching 8 bases. Germline CDR1 is SNHLY and CDR2 is FYNNEI. V dropped 6 bases and J dropped 2; count of bases not matched to a gene: 6. This CDR3 has 14 amino acids. CDR3 DNA sequence: TGTGCCAGCAGCCTCCGGGACAGGCCCTACGAGCAGTACTTC. This encodes CASSLRDRPYEQYF.

The V call is TRBV2, the J call TRBJ1-6, with TRBD1 matching over 7 bases. The CDR3 length is 15 residues. With V trimmed by 1 base and J by 8 bases, 5 bases remained unmatched. The germline CDR1 and CDR2 sequences are SNHLY and FYNNEI. CDR3 nucleotides: TGTGCCAGCAGTGAAGGACAGGGAAGTTATTCACCCCTCCACTTT. The encoded protein is CASSEGQGSYSPLHF.

The chain is built from TRBV18 and TRBJ2-7, with 7 bases fitting TRBD1. Unmatched junction bases numbered 14, after V lost 3 bases and J lost 6 bases. Germline CDR1 is KGHSH and CDR2 is LQKENI. The CDR3 is 16 amino acids. CDR3 in amino acids: CASSPTSQGLIGEQYF. As DNA, the CDR3 is TGTGCCAGCTCACCTACTTCACAGGGGTTGATCGGCGAGCAGTACTTC. The full variable domain, rest sourced from reference TRBV18 and TRBJ2-7, is NAGVMQNPRHLVRRRGQEARLRCSPMKGHSHVYWYRQLPEEGLKFMVYLQKENIIDESGMPKERFSAEFPKEGPSILRIQQVVRGDSAAYFCASSPTSQGLIGEQYFGPGTRLTVT.

J is TRBJ1-5 and V is TRBV7-5; TRBD1, the table's D call, was not compared with the DNA. TRBV7-5 is classified as a pseudogene. The CDR3 extends over 13 amino acids. The CDR3 region is CATWGRANQPQHF. The CDR3 nucleotides are TGTGCCACCTGGGGGCGGGCCAATCAGCCCCAGCATTTT.

The rearrangement links TRBV6-1 to TRBJ1-5; D remains ambiguous. V gave up 3 bases and J gave up 0 bases, with 15 bases separating them. This CDR3 has 17 amino acids. The germline V gene has CDR1 MNHNS and CDR2 SASEGT. CDR3 sequence reads: CASSEGVSTLSNQPQHF. CDR3 DNA: TGTGCCAGCAGTGAGGGAGTATCTACCCTTAGCAATCAGCCCCAGCATTTT.

V gene TRBV20-1 combines with J gene TRBJ2-7, with TRBD1 matching over 9 bases. The V and J ends lost 3 bases and 7 bases, in that order; junction bases with no gene match: 10. The CDR3 sequence is 14 residues long. Germline CDR1 is DFQATT and CDR2 is SNEGSKA (reference sequence). This CDR3 reads CSASIGTGQKEQYF. The CDR3 bases are TGCAGTGCTAGTATTGGGACAGGGCAAAAAGAGCAGTACTTC.

The chain links TRBV11-2 to TRBJ1-1; D is uncertain. The V end lost 1 base, the J end lost 1 base, and 13 bases lay between the germline ends. The CDR3 runs to 16 residues. CDR1 and CDR2 from the germline V gene are SGHAT and FQNNGV. CDR3 sequence: CASSLAPHARNTEAFF. In DNA, the CDR3 is TGTGCCAGCAGCTTAGCTCCACACGCCCGGAACACTGAAGCTTTCTTT. The whole variable domain, filled in from reference TRBV11-2 and TRBJ1-1, reads EAGVAQSPRYKIIEKRQSVAFWCNPISGHATLYWYQQILGQGPKLLIQFQNNGVVDDSQLPKDRFSAERLKGVDSTLKIQPAKLEDSAVYLCASSLAPHARNTEAFFGQGTRLTVV.